This T cell receptor beta chain was documented in a study of CD4 and CD8 cells across lung adenocarcinoma regions. In TCRdb, the PCR reads were re-called with MiXCR into one record per CDR3 protein. The sample includes roughly 20,000 distinct CDR3 sequences, 54% of them seen just once. Germline V gives CDR1 SEHNR, CDR2 FQNEAQ (reference sequence). The CDR3 runs to 15 residues. V gave up 4 bases and J gave up 5 bases; unmatched junction bases: 6. Donors had localized lung adenocarcinoma, a non-small cell lung cancer. J is TRBJ2-3 and V is TRBV7-9, with TRBD2 matching 10 bases. Sequencing input: CD8+ T cells from the center of a lung tumor. The receptor's source is a female donor with lung adenocarcinoma. The CD4 and CD8 labels of this study may be unreliable. The CDR3 loop is CASSWGIAGGDTQYF. The DNA for the CDR3 is TGTGCCAGCAGCTGGGGAATAGCGGGAGGAGATACGCAGTATTTT.